This TCR beta chain was identified in a study of cytomegalovirus exposure and HLA in healthy donors. Study background: When 300 to 500 donors were genotyped, around 77% of them were found to fall in the Caucasian-associated ancestry cluster.

For this clone: Its antigen remains unknown.

The donors gave bone marrow, and they were healthy. Though probably carrying unrecorded immune exposures, donors were nominally healthy at sampling. Use of 60 Vbeta and 13 Jbeta primers characterized the PCR. TCRdb's copy holds only in-frame clones and misses some; the assay was immunoSEQ multiplex PCR. The repertoire holds about 190,000 clones, with around 83% as singletons. Findings and limits, study-wide: As a later analysis showed, several of the most significant clusters appeared to be linked to common viral pathogens.

The source material was PBMCs. The origin of this receptor is a man in his forties in good health and CMV-seropositive.

CDR3 loop: CASSKRDRGFLNTEAFF. CDR3 nucleotide sequence: TGCGCCAGCAGCAAACGGGACAGGGGGTTTCTGAACACTGAAGCTTTCTTT. The chain joins TRBV5-1 to TRBJ1-1; 11 bases are a match to TRBD1. This CDR3 is 17 amino acids long. V lost 4 bases, J lost 0 bases, and 8 bases stayed unmatched. Germline CDR1 and CDR2: SGHRS and YFSETQ.